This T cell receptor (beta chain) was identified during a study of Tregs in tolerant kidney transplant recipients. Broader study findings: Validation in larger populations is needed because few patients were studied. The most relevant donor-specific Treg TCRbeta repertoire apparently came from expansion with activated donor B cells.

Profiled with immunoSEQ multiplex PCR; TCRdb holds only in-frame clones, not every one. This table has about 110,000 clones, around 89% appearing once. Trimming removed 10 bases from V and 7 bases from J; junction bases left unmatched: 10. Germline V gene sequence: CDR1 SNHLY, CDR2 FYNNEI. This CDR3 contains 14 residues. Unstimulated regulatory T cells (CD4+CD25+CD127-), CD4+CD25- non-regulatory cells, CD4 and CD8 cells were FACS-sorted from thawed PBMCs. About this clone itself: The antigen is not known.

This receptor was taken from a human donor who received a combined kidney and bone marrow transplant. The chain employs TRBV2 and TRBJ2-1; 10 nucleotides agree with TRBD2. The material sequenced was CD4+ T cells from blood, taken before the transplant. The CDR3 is CATSTAGGWNEQFF. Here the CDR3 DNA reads TGTGCCACCAGCACAGCGGGGGGGTGGAATGAGCAGTTCTTC.